This TCR beta chain is from a study of cytomegalovirus exposure and HLA in healthy donors. Use of 60 Vbeta and 13 Jbeta primers characterized the PCR. TCRdb's copy holds only in-frame clones and misses some; the assay was immunoSEQ multiplex PCR. Among a few hundred thousand clones listed, around 80% were seen once. V dropped 5 bases and J dropped 6; count of bases not matched to a gene: 9. Per the germline V gene, CDR1 is SGHTA and CDR2 is FQGNSA. This CDR3 region has 15 residues. Material for sequencing was PBMCs. This clonotype was obtained from a woman between 55 and 75 years old in good health and CMV-seropositive. The gene calls are TRBV7-2 and TRBJ1-5, with TRBD1 matching 8 bases. The CDR3 loop reads CASSVSTGVGQPQHF. The CDR3 DNA follows: TGTGCCAGCAGCGTATCGACAGGGGTCGGTCAGCCCCAGCATTTT.